The sequence of this T cell receptor beta chain was determined in a study of blood T cells in healthy people across ages. A second about 6 to 12 cycle PCR used barcoded and J-beta primers. A tag from a template-switch adaptor with 12 random nucleotides marked each cDNA molecule. TCRdb re-derived calls from the 5' RACE reads in MiXCR, one entry per CDR3 protein. The sample shows approximately 1.5 million distinct CDR3 sequences, roughly 32% of them seen only once. V lost 6 bases and J 4 bases, leaving 8 bases between the germline ends. The CDR3 has 12 amino acids. Germline V gives CDR1 MNHNY, CDR2 SVGAGI (reference sequence). This clonotype was detected many times. Individuals who donated were healthy Caucasians from Russia aged roughly 6 to 90.

This chain joins TRBV6-6 and TRBJ2-3; D remains ambiguous. The material sequenced was blood. The source is a woman aged 25 to 45 in good health. DNA of the CDR3: TGTGCCAGCAGCCGGGCCTCAGATACGCAGTATTTT. This codes for CASSRASDTQYF.